The next 29 T cell receptor beta chains were all read from a single sample in a study of blood T cell repertoires in COVID-19. This table comes from immunoSEQ multiplex PCR, and its TCRdb copy is limited to in-frame clones, with some not included. The profile covers over 200,000 clones, with approximately 90% appearing a single time and approximately 2.5% taken by the ten largest. Material for sequencing was peripheral blood. The origin of the receptors is a man under 40 with COVID-19, enrolled during active disease.

The count of this clone is one. The rearrangement links TRBV11-3 to TRBJ2-7; maybe TRBD2 (5 bases). Looked up from germline, CDR1 is SGHNT and CDR2 is YENEEA. Trimming removed 6 bases at V and 7 bases at J, with 22 bases between. The length of the CDR3 is 15 residues. As DNA, the CDR3 is TGTGCCAGCAGACTTTCTTCAGACCGCCGAGGGGAGCAGTACTTC. It is translated as CASRLSSDRRGEQYF. Combining the CDR3 with reference TRBV11-3 and TRBJ2-7 gives the whole variable domain EAGVVQSPRYKIIEKKQPVAFWCNPISGHNTLYWYLQNLGQGPELLIRYENEEAVDDSQLPKDRFSAERLKGVDSTLKIQPAELGDSAVYLCASRLSSDRRGEQYFGPGTRLTVT.

The gene calls are TRBV29-1 and TRBJ2-7; possible D gene TRBD1, 5 bases. V was trimmed by 7 bases and J by 2 bases, leaving 18 bases between them. Germline-derived CDR1 and CDR2 are SQVTM and ANQGSEA. The CDR3 has 14 residues. The CDR3 region is CSASKGIGTYEQYF. DNA of the CDR3: TGCAGCGCCAGCAAGGGGATAGGCACCTACGAGCAGTACTTC.

This sequence joins TRBV19 and TRBJ2-1; the D is unclear. The germline V gene has CDR1 LNHDA and CDR2 SQIVND (reference sequence). Trimming stripped 0 bases from V and 2 bases from J, with 5 bases between. The CDR3 is 14 amino acids. CDR3 loop: CASSIEVAYNEQFF. The CDR3 nucleotides read TGTGCCAGTAGTATAGAAGTAGCCTACAATGAGCAGTTCTTC.

The chain links TRBV15 to TRBJ2-3; D uncertain. In germline, CDR1 is LNHNV, CDR2 YYDKDF (reference sequence). This CDR3 is built from 14 residues. The V end was cut by 3 bases, the J end by 1 base, with 8 bases between. The chain's CDR3 is CATSRDGGTDTQYF. CDR3 sequence (DNA): TGTGCCACCAGCAGGGATGGAGGCACAGATACGCAGTATTTT.

V usage is TRBV7-3 and J usage is TRBJ2-1; maybe TRBD1 (6 bases). V was pared by 8 bases and J by 3 bases, with 20 bases between. Per germline, CDR1 SGHTA and CDR2 FQGTGA. The length of the CDR3 is 16 residues. The chain's CDR3 is CASPLQWGRGYNEQFF. CDR3 nucleotides: TGTGCCAGCCCTCTTCAATGGGGCAGGGGCTACAATGAGCAGTTCTTC.

The J gene is TRBJ1-1, the V gene TRBV19; 7 nucleotides line up with TRBD1. J lost 1 base, V lost 3 bases, and 8 bases had no gene match. This CDR3 spans 16 amino acids. CDR1 is LNHDA, CDR2 SQIVND, per germline (reference sequence). CDR3 coding DNA: TGTGCCAGTAGTATCGACTCGGACAGGAGGAACACTGAAGCTTTCTTT. Translated: CASSIDSDRRNTEAFF.

The chain is built from TRBV18 and TRBJ1-2; 10 bases are shared with TRBD1. Trimming took 4 bases from V and 6 from J; bases not matched to a gene: 14. The CDR3 is 17 residues long. Per the germline V gene, CDR1 is KGHSH and CDR2 is LQKENI. CDR3 residues: CASSLPRGQGRSHGYTF. The CDR3 bases are TGTGCCAGCTCACTGCCCAGGGGACAGGGGAGGTCTCATGGCTACACCTTC.

The V and J genes are TRBV18 and TRBJ2-7; 7 bases are a match to TRBD2. Germline CDR1 is KGHSH and CDR2 is LQKENI. The CDR3 contains 15 residues. The V and J ends lost 0 bases and 0 bases, in that order; junction bases with no gene match: 2. CDR3 nucleotides: TGTGCCAGCTCACCACCGGGGGGGAGCTCCTACGAGCAGTACTTC. Its protein product is CASSPPGGSSYEQYF.

The chain joins TRBV9 to TRBJ1-1; D gene ambiguous. Germline assignment: CDR1 SGDLS and CDR2 YYNGEE. This CDR3 region has 12 residues. V gave up 4 bases and J gave up 9 bases, with 13 bases separating them. The CDR3 here is CASSPDSRKAFF. Written as DNA, the CDR3 is TGTGCCAGCAGCCCAGACTCCCGAAAAGCTTTCTTT. Full variable domain (missing parts from reference TRBV9 and TRBJ1-1): DSGVTQTPKHLITATGQRVTLRCSPRSGDLSVYWYQQSLDQGLQFLIQYYNGEERAKGNILERFSAQQFPDLHSELNLSSLELGDSALYFCASSPDSRKAFFGQGTRLTVV.

CDR3 amino acids: CASSLQVRTNSPLHF. The CDR3 nucleotides read TGTGCCAGCAGCTTACAAGTCAGAACGAATTCACCCCTCCACTTT. V gene TRBV11-2 combines with J gene TRBJ1-6, with D unresolved. Germline-derived CDR1 and CDR2 are SGHAT and FQNNGV. The germline V and J ends were trimmed by 2 bases and 7 bases, with 12 bases remaining between them. The CDR3 extends over 15 amino acids.

The J gene is TRBJ2-7, the V gene TRBV6-5, with 7 bases that match TRBD1. The CDR3 contains 11 residues. The junction had 5 bases not matched to a gene; V was cut back by 7 bases and J by 8 bases. Germline V gene sequence: CDR1 MNHEY, CDR2 SVGAGI. The CDR3 region has the DNA TGTGCCAGCACTTTACAGGGGAAGCAGTACTTC. Amino acids: CASTLQGKQYF.

The rearrangement uses TRBV5-4 and TRBJ2-5; D unresolved. Germline V gene data show CDR1 as SGHNT and CDR2 as YYREEE (reference sequence). V lost 5 bases and J lost 1, with 15 bases in between. The CDR3 runs 15 residues. The CDR3 here is CASRIKQMSQETQYF. As DNA, the CDR3 is TGTGCCAGCAGGATCAAACAGATGTCCCAAGAGACCCAGTACTTC.

Only a few counts were recorded for this clone. The chain uses TRBV19 and TRBJ1-3; possibly TRBD1 for D (5 bases). V was pared by 7 bases and J by 3 bases, with 10 bases between. This CDR3 has 13 amino acids. Looked up from germline, CDR1 is LNHDA and CDR2 is SQIVND (reference sequence). The CDR3 DNA is TGTGCCAGTATACCCAGGGTTGGAAACACCATATATTTT. This codes for CASIPRVGNTIYF. The full variable domain, in which reference TRBV19 and TRBJ1-3 provide the parts outside the CDR3, is DGGITQSPKYLFRKEGQNVTLSCEQNLNHDAMYWYRQDPGQGLRLIYYSQIVNDFQKGDIAEGYSVSREKKESFPLTVTSAQKNPTAFYLCASIPRVGNTIYFGEGSWLTVV.

The chain recombines TRBV7-9 with TRBJ2-1; TRBD2 aligns across 8 bases. This CDR3 has 15 amino acids. CDR1 SEHNR and CDR2 FQNEAQ come from the germline V gene (reference sequence). Trimming at V came to 5 bases and at J to 6 bases, leaving 9 bases not matched to a gene. The chain's CDR3 is CASSLSGGRRNEQFF. In nucleotides, the CDR3 is TGTGCCAGCAGCCTCAGCGGGGGACGGCGCAATGAGCAGTTCTTC.

The chain links TRBV7-8 to TRBJ2-3; D remains unclear. CDR1 is SGHVS and CDR2 is FQNEAQ in the germline V gene. CDR3 length: 13 amino acids. Between the trimmed V and J ends, which lost 6 bases and 8 bases, there was a span of 15 bases. In DNA form, the CDR3 reads TGTGCCAGCAGTTCGGATCATTCGGGTACGCAGTATTTT. As protein: CASSSDHSGTQYF.

V is TRBV15 and J is TRBJ2-1; 9 bases map to TRBD2. CDR3 length: 13 residues. The germline CDR1 and CDR2 sequences are LNHNV and YYDKDF (reference sequence). V lost 11 bases, J lost 5 bases, and 7 bases stayed unmatched. CDR3 residues: CAARTSENNEQFF. The CDR3 DNA reads as TGTGCCGCCCGGACTAGCGAAAACAATGAGCAGTTCTTC. Supplemented by reference TRBV15 and TRBJ2-1, the full variable domain reads DAMVIQNPRYQVTQFGKPVTLSCSQTLNHNVMYWYQQKSSQAPKLLFHYYDKDFNNEADTPDNFQSRRPNTSFCFLDIRSPGLGDTAMYLCAARTSENNEQFFGPGTRLTVL.

The chain is built from TRBV18 and TRBJ1-2; D gene uncertain. This CDR3 has 16 residues. Germline CDR1 and CDR2: KGHSH and LQKENI. The germline V and J ends were trimmed by 0 bases and 2 bases, with 13 bases remaining between them. CDR3 coding DNA: TGTGCCAGCTCACCACCGTCTTTAACAGAAAACTATGGCTACACCTTC. Translating gives CASSPPSLTENYGYTF.

V usage is TRBV4-3 and J usage is TRBJ1-2; no definite D call. CDR1 and CDR2 (germline): LGHNA, YSLEER. This CDR3 comprises 16 residues. V was pared by 0 bases and J by 0 bases, with 11 bases between. CDR3: CASSQEFAGSNYGYTF. The CDR3 nucleotides read TGCGCCAGCAGCCAAGAATTCGCAGGCTCTAACTATGGCTACACCTTC.

The genes are TRBV19 and TRBJ1-1, with 8 bases lining up with TRBD1. Trimming cost V 5 bases and J 4 bases; bases outside gene matches: 12. Looked up from germline, CDR1 is LNHDA and CDR2 is SQIVND (reference sequence). The CDR3 spans 16 residues. CDR3 DNA: TGTGCCAGTAGTGTTGACAGGGGCCGGACTCTCACTGAAGCTTTCTTT. Translation gives CASSVDRGRTLTEAFF.

This chain connects TRBV5-1 to TRBJ2-1; 9 bases match TRBD1. The CDR3 covers 15 residues. Unmatched junction bases numbered 8, after V lost 2 bases and J lost 8 bases. CDR1 and CDR2 from the germline V gene are SGHRS and YFSETQ. CDR3 protein: CASSFTGQGMDEQFF. The CDR3 DNA sequence: TGCGCCAGCAGCTTTACGGGACAGGGCATGGATGAGCAGTTCTTC. The full variable domain, completed using reference TRBV5-1 and TRBJ2-1, is KAGVTQTPRYLIKTRGQQVTLSCSPISGHRSVSWYQQTPGQGLQFLFEYFSETQRNKGNFPGRFSGRQFSNSRSEMNVSTLELGDSALYLCASSFTGQGMDEQFFGPGTRLTVL.

The chain joins TRBV27 to TRBJ1-2; D is uncertain. The V end lost 6 bases, the J end lost 0 bases, and 11 bases lay between the germline ends. Germline CDR1 reads MNHEY; CDR2 reads SMNVEV (reference sequence). This CDR3 has 14 amino acids. The CDR3: CASSPRVANYGYTF. Written as DNA, the CDR3 is TGTGCCAGCAGCCCCCGAGTAGCTAACTATGGCTACACCTTC.

The rearrangement uses TRBV4-2 and TRBJ2-2; TRBD2 aligns across 12 bases. This CDR3 has 17 residues. Germline V gene data show CDR1 as LGHNA and CDR2 as YNFKEQ. V was clipped by 1 base and J by 8 bases; unmatched bases: 8. CDR3 region: CASSQAPASGGVGELFF. The CDR3 DNA is TGTGCCAGCAGCCAAGCCCCGGCTAGCGGGGGGGTTGGGGAGCTGTTTTTT.

The V gene is TRBV19, the J gene TRBJ2-7; 11 bases fit TRBD2. CDR1 is LNHDA, CDR2 SQIVND, per germline (reference sequence). This CDR3 spans 16 amino acids. J gave up 2 bases and V 8 bases, and 11 bases lay outside the gene matches. The CDR3 DNA sequence: TGTGCCAGTCGTCCCGGGACTAGCGGAAGAACCTACGAGCAGTACTTC. This gives the protein CASRPGTSGRTYEQYF.

V usage is TRBV6-5 and J usage is TRBJ2-3; D perhaps matches TRBD2 (6 bases). CDR1 is MNHEY, CDR2 SVGAGI, per germline. The CDR3 contains 14 residues. V dropped 5 bases and J dropped 4 bases, with 13 bases sitting between them. CDR3 in amino acids: CASSRTITADTQYF. DNA for the CDR3: TGTGCCAGCAGTAGGACTATAACCGCAGATACGCAGTATTTT.

CDR3 loop: CASSPGGLSGYTF. CDR3 nucleotides: TGTGCCAGCAGCCCGGGCGGGCTTTCGGGCTACACCTTC. The chain uses TRBV5-6 and TRBJ1-2; D not resolved. The V gene's germline CDR1 is SGHDT and CDR2 YYEEEE. V was trimmed by 4 bases and J by 8 bases, leaving 15 bases between them. The CDR3 totals 13 residues. The variable domain in full, completed from reference TRBV5-6 and TRBJ1-2, reads DAGVTQSPTHLIKTRGQQVTLRCSPKSGHDTVSWYQQALGQGPQFIFQYYEEEERQRGNFPDRFSGHQFPNYSSELNVNALLLGDSALYLCASSPGGLSGYTFGSGTRLTVV.

V and J are TRBV4-1 and TRBJ1-5; 9 nucleotides match TRBD1. Trimming removed 1 base from V and 9 bases from J; junction bases left unmatched: 4. The length of the CDR3 is 14 residues. Germline V gene data show CDR1 as MGHRA and CDR2 as YSYEKL. The CDR3 DNA is TGCGCCAGCAGCCAAGTCCCACAGGGGGCGCCCCAGCATTTT. Translating it yields CASSQVPQGAPQHF.

This clone appeared a few times. V usage is TRBV30 and J usage is TRBJ1-5; the match to TRBD1 covers 7 bases. The trim removed 8 bases at V and 7 bases at J, leaving 11 bases unmatched. This CDR3 has 13 residues. Looked up from germline, CDR1 is GTSNPN and CDR2 is SVGIG (reference sequence). CDR3 sequence: CALEGAGGQPQHF. CDR3 nucleotides: TGTGCCCTAGAGGGGGCCGGCGGACAGCCCCAGCATTTT.

This sequence joins TRBV11-2 and TRBJ2-5, with 8 bases aligning to TRBD1. In germline, CDR1 is SGHAT, CDR2 FQNNGV. V dropped 0 bases and J dropped 5; count of bases not matched to a gene: 11. The length of the CDR3 is 17 residues. Written as DNA, the CDR3 is TGTGCCAGCAGCTTAGATCCCTCAGGGGGCTGGGAGGAGACCCAGTACTTC. This gives the protein CASSLDPSGGWEETQYF. The full variable domain, with the rest looked up from reference TRBV11-2 and TRBJ2-5, is EAGVAQSPRYKIIEKRQSVAFWCNPISGHATLYWYQQILGQGPKLLIQFQNNGVVDDSQLPKDRFSAERLKGVDSTLKIQPAKLEDSAVYLCASSLDPSGGWEETQYFGPGTRLLVL.

The rearrangement links TRBV19 to TRBJ2-1; 7 nucleotides agree with TRBD1. Germline values: CDR1 LNHDA, CDR2 SQIVND (reference sequence). This CDR3 spans 17 amino acids. V trimming: 5 bases; J trimming: 8 bases; junction bases outside the gene matches: 18. CDR3 nucleotide sequence: TGTGCCAGTAGTCCCTTTATCGTTGTGACAGGGAGTGATGAGCAGTTCTTC. This encodes CASSPFIVVTGSDEQFF.